Given below is one T cell receptor beta chain in context. In the same sample, other DNA sequences code for this CDR3. These data come from a study of blood T cell repertoires in COVID-19. This CDR3 has 14 residues. Per germline, CDR1 SGHAT and CDR2 FQNNGV. V lost 3 bases, J lost 3 bases, and 12 bases lay in between. Clones were sequenced by immunoSEQ multiplex PCR, and TCRdb holds only the in-frame ones, with some missing. The sample has 250,000 to 350,000 clones, roughly 84% seen once; the top ten hold 0.7% to 0.9%. The genes are TRBV11-2 and TRBJ2-7; tentative D call: TRBD2 (6 bases). The sample comprised peripheral blood. The TCR comes from a human donor with COVID-19, enrolled during active disease. The donor label of this sample is uncertain. The CDR3 loop reads CASSFDGSVYEQYF. CDR3 nucleotides: TGTGCCAGCAGCTTTGACGGGAGCGTCTACGAGCAGTACTTC.